This TCR beta chain emerged from a study of blood T cells in healthy people across ages. Total RNA was isolated from each sample in quantities of at least 6 micrograms. CDR1 DFQATT and CDR2 SNEGSKA come from the germline V gene (reference sequence). The junction had 4 bases not matched to a gene; V was cut back by 3 bases and J by 2 bases. The CDR3 is 14 residues long. It was with a sample-barcoded 5' primer and a J-beta primer mix that a second PCR of roughly 6 to 12 cycles was run. Each CDR3 protein is one row after TCRdb ran MiXCR on the 5' RACE reads. The sample holds about 780,000 distinct CDR3 sequences, about 62% seen once.

The specimen was blood. This sequence was found in a man between 25 and 39 years old in good health. This chain joins TRBV20-1 and TRBJ2-3; 8 bases match TRBD1. The CDR3 loop reads CSASGQGYTDTQYF. In DNA form, the CDR3 reads TGCAGTGCTAGCGGACAGGGTTACACAGATACGCAGTATTTT.